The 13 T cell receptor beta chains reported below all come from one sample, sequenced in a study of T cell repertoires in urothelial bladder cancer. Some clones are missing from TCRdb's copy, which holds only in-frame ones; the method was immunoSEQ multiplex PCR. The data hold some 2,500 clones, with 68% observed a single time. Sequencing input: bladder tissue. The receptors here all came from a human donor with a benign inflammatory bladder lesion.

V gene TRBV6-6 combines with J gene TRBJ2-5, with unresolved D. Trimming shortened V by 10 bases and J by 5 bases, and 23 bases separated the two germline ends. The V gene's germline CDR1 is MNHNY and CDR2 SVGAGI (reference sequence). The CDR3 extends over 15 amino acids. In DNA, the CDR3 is TGTGCCACCAACCCGAATAATAACCCCGTGGAGACCCAGTACTTC. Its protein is CATNPNNNPVETQYF.

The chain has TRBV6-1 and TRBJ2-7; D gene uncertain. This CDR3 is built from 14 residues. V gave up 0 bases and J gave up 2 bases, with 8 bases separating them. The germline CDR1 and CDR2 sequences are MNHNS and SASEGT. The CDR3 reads CASSEAQRAYEQYF. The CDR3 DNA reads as TGTGCCAGCAGTGAAGCGCAACGGGCCTACGAGCAGTACTTC.

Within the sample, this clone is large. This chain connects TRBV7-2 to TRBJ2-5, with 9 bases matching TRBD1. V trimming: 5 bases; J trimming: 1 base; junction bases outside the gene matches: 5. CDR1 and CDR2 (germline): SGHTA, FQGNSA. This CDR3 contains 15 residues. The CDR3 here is CASSPQGQGQETQYF. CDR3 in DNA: TGTGCCAGCAGCCCACAGGGACAGGGCCAAGAGACCCAGTACTTC.

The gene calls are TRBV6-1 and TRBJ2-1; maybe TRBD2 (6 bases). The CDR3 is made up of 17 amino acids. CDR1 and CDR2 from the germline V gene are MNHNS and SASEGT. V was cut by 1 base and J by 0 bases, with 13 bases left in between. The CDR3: CASSEGGLLSSYNEQFF. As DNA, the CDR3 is TGTGCCAGCAGTGAAGGGGGACTTTTGAGCTCCTACAATGAGCAGTTCTTC.

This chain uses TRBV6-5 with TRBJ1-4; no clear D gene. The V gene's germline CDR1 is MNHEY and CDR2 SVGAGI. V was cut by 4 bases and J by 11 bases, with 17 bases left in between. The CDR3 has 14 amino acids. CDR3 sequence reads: CASSLQAMGRKLFF. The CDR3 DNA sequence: TGTGCCAGCAGTTTACAAGCGATGGGAAGGAAACTGTTTTTT.

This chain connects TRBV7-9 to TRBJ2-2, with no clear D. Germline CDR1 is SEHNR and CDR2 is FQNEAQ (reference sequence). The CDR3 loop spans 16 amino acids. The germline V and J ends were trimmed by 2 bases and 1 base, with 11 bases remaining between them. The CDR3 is CASSLSERKNTGELFF. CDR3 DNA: TGTGCCAGCAGCTTAAGCGAACGGAAGAACACCGGGGAGCTGTTTTTT.

CDR3 loop: CAWRPGGRGPNEKLFF. The DNA of the CDR3 is TGTGCCTGGAGGCCAGGGGGCCGGGGACCTAATGAAAAACTGTTTTTT. This chain links TRBV30 with TRBJ1-4, with 8 bases aligning to TRBD1. Germline V gene sequence: CDR1 GTSNPN, CDR2 SVGIG (reference sequence). Trimming at V came to 3 bases and at J to 3 bases, leaving 9 bases not matched to a gene. The CDR3 is made up of 16 amino acids.

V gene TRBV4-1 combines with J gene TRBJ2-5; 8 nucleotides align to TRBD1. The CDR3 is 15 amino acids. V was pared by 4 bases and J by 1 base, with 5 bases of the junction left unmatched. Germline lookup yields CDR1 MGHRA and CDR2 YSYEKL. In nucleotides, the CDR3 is TGCGCCAGCAGCCTGAGCGGACAGGGCCAAGAGACCCAGTACTTC. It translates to CASSLSGQGQETQYF.

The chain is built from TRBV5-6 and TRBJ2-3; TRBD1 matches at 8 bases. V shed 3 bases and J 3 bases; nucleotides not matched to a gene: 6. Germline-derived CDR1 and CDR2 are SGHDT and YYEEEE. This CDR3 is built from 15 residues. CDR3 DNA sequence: TGTGCCAGCAGCTCGTGGGACAGGCGGACAGATACGCAGTATTTT. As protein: CASSSWDRRTDTQYF.

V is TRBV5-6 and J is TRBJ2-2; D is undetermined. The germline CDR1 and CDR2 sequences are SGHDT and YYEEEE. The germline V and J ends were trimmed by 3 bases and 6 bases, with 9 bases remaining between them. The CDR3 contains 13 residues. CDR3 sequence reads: CASSSTAPGELFF. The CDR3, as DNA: TGTGCCAGCAGCTCAACCGCTCCCGGGGAGCTGTTTTTT.

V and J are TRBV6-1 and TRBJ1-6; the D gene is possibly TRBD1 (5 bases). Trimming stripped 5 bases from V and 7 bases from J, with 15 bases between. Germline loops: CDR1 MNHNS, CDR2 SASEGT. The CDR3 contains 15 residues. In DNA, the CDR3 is TGTGCCAGCAGTTTGAGGCAGGGAGGCAATTCACCCCTCCACTTT. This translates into CASSLRQGGNSPLHF.

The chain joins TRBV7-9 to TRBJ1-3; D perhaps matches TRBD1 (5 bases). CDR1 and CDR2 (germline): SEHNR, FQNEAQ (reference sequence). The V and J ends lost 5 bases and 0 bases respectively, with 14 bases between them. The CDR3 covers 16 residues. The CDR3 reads CASSRWTGLSGNTIYF. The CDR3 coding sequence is TGTGCCAGCAGCCGATGGACGGGACTCTCTGGAAACACCATATATTTT.

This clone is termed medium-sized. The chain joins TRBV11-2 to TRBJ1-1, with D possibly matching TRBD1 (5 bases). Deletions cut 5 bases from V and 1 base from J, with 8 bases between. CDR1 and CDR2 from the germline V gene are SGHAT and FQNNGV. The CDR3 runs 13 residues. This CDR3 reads CASSRQGNTEAFF. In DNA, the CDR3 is TGTGCCAGCAGCCGGCAGGGGAACACTGAAGCTTTCTTT.